The entry below describes one T cell receptor beta chain. The antigen is not known. Libraries were prepared by immunoSEQ multiplex PCR; TCRdb keeps only in-frame clonotypes and omits some of them. This table holds some 2.4 million clones, over 85% found once. With 5 bases removed from V and 6 bases from J, the gap between germline ends came to 16 bases. The germline gives CDR1 SGHNT, CDR2 YENEEA. The length of the CDR3 is 14 residues. The entry originates in a study of shared clonotypes between healthy human individuals. For the study at large: There were three CD4 naive, three CD4 memory, two CD8 naive and one CD8 memory plates per donor.

Study-level points and caveats: Memory subsets had estimated richness that was generally smaller than that of naive subsets. In having few donors, the study represented limited genetic and exposure-history diversity.

The sequence was obtained from a man younger than 30 in good health. Some clones in this sample may be carry-over from other donors' samples. The chain couples TRBV11-3 to TRBJ1-1; a weak D match, TRBD1 (5 bases). Sample: naive CD4+ T cells from PBMCs. Subset: CD45RA+ positively selected. Here the CDR3 DNA reads TGTGCCAGCAGCGCCCAGGGCTTGAGAGCTGAAGCTTTCTTT. Encoded protein: CASSAQGLRAEAFF.